These T cell receptor beta chains were read from a single sample in a study of shared clonotypes between healthy human individuals. Assay used: immunoSEQ multiplex PCR; TCRdb lists only in-frame clones, some missing. The table includes a few million clones, 80% to 95% detected once. Input material: naive CD8+ T cells from PBMCs. The source is a man aged 18 to 29 in good health. Some clones in this sample may be carry-over from other donors' samples. The CDR3 runs from the conserved cysteine through the conserved F or W. Each record gives: J gene, clone size, D gene, V gene, CDR3 DNA, CDR3 protein. D genes are given only for firm matches. Size tells how often a clone was seen (once, few, many) or the class of an expanded clone, and some rows leave it out.

TRBJ2-2	NA	NA	TRBV29-1	TGCAGCGTTGCACAGCTCACCGGGGAGCTGTTTTTT	CSVAQLTGELFF
TRBJ2-5	once	TRBD2	TRBV6-4	TGTGCCAGAGGGTCCCCGGGACTAGCGGGGTCAGAGACCCAGTACTTC	CARGSPGLAGSETQYF
TRBJ1-2	NA	NA	TRBV6-5	TGTGCCAGCAGCCCCGCTGGCTATGGCTACACCTTC	CASSPAGYGYTF
TRBJ2-7	NA	TRBD2	TRBV6-1	TGTGCCACTACGGGGGGTTACGAGCAGTACTTC	CATTGGYEQYF
TRBJ1-1	few	NA	TRBV5-4	TGTGCCAGCAGCTGGGACATAAGGGACACTGAAGCTTTCTTT	CASSWDIRDTEAFF
TRBJ2-1	NA	NA	TRBV7-9	TGTGCCAGCAGTCCGAGGAGAGTCGTCTACAATGAGCAGTTCTTC	CASSPRRVVYNEQFF
TRBJ2-7	NA	NA	TRBV7-2	TGTGCCAGCACCTTCCGGGACTTCCCCTACGAGCAGTACTTC	CASTFRDFPYEQYF
TRBJ2-1	NA	NA	TRBV2	TGTGCCAGCAGTGAAGCGCTTCGGGCATCGTGGTTCTTC	CASSEALRASWFF
TRBJ2-1	NA	NA	TRBV4-1	TGCGCCAGCAGCATCTCTAGTGCCCCCTACAATGAGCAGTTCTTC	CASSISSAPYNEQFF
TRBJ1-1	few	NA	TRBV27	TGTGCCAGCAGTTTAATCGGGTCCACTGAAGCTTTCTTT	CASSLIGSTEAFF
TRBJ2-7	NA	TRBD2	TRBV11-2	TGTGCCAGCAGCCCTAGGACTAGCGGTTGGCGGCACGAGCAGTACTTC	CASSPRTSGWRHEQYF
TRBJ2-7	NA	NA	TRBV11-2	TGTGCCAGCAGCTTAGCTGTAGGCAGGGTTGGGAACTACGAGCAGTACTTC	CASSLAVGRVGNYEQYF
TRBJ2-7	once	TRBD1	TRBV4-3	TGCGCCAGCAGCCACAGCCGGGACAGGGCGTACGAGCAGTACTTC	CASSHSRDRAYEQYF
TRBJ2-1	NA	TRBD2	TRBV7-2	TGTGCCAGCAGCTTCTCTGGACTAGCGGCCACCTACAATGAGCAGTTCTTC	CASSFSGLAATYNEQFF
TRBJ1-5	once	NA	TRBV5-1	TGCGCCAGCAGCTTGGTTCCTAACTCAGGGATCCATCAGCCCCAGCATTTT	CASSLVPNSGIHQPQHF
TRBJ2-7	NA	TRBD1	TRBV28	TGTGCCAGCAGTTCAAGAAACTTGGACAGGGGCCCCTACGAGCAGTACTTC	CASSSRNLDRGPYEQYF
TRBJ2-2	NA	NA	TRBV11-2	TGTGCCAGTTCTTCTCAGGGTGGAACCGGGGAGCTGTTTTTT	CASSSQGGTGELFF
TRBJ2-7	once	NA	TRBV7-9	TGTGCCAGCAGCGGACACTACGAGCAGTACTTC	CASSGHYEQYF
TRBJ2-7	once	TRBD1	TRBV27	TGTGCCAGCAGTTTGGGTGCAGGGGGCATTAACGAGCAGTACTTC	CASSLGAGGINEQYF
TRBJ2-3	NA	NA	TRBV11-2	TGTGCCAGCAGCCCGACAGATACGCAGTATTTT	CASSPTDTQYF
TRBJ2-5	NA	NA	TRBV7-9	TGTGCCAGCAGTTACCCTCGAGAGACCCAGTACTTC	CASSYPRETQYF
TRBJ1-2	once	NA	TRBV18	TGTGCCAGCTCACCACCCCAGGGACTTTATGGCTACACCTTC	CASSPPQGLYGYTF
TRBJ2-5	NA	NA	TRBV28	TGTGCCAGCAGTTCCCGCGGGCCACAAGAGACCCAGTACTTC	CASSSRGPQETQYF
TRBJ2-7	few	NA	TRBV2	TGTGCCAGGCGATCGGAGAGCTCCTACGAGCAGTACTTC	CARRSESSYEQYF
TRBJ2-1	NA	NA	TRBV2	TGTGCCAGCAGCGCGCCCTATGAGCAGTTCTTC	CASSAPYEQFF
TRBJ2-5	NA	TRBD1	TRBV14	TGTGCCAGCCGTCGGACAGGGCAAGAGACCCAGTACTTC	CASRRTGQETQYF
TRBJ2-3	NA	TRBD2	TRBV28	TGTGCCAGCAGTTCTGTAGGCGGGAGTGAAGATACGCAGTATTTT	CASSSVGGSEDTQYF
TRBJ2-7	NA	TRBD1	TRBV9	TGTGCCAGCAGTGGGGGGACAGGGGCCCTCTACGAGCAGTACTTC	CASSGGTGALYEQYF
TRBJ2-1	NA	NA	TRBV27	TGTGCCAGCAGTCCACCGGGCAATGAGCAGTTCTTC	CASSPPGNEQFF
TRBJ2-7	NA	TRBD2	TRBV15	TGTGCCACCAGCAGCCAGCGGGAGGGCCCCAGCGAGCAGTACTTC	CATSSQREGPSEQYF
TRBJ2-3	NA	TRBD2	TRBV2	TGTGCCAGCAGAGCCCTACTAGCGGCAAGCACAGATACGCAGTATTTT	CASRALLAASTDTQYF
TRBJ2-7	NA	TRBD2	TRBV27	TGTGCCAGCAGAATACTAGCGGGCAACTACGAGCAGTACTTC	CASRILAGNYEQYF
TRBJ2-5	NA	NA	TRBV5-6	TGTGCCAGCAGCTTGGGACTAGGGGGGGAGACCCAGTACTTC	CASSLGLGGETQYF
TRBJ2-1	NA	NA	TRBV11-2	TGTGCCAGCAGCCCCCCGACTATCCGATACAATGAGCAGTTCTTC	CASSPPTIRYNEQFF
TRBJ1-1	NA	TRBD1	TRBV5-4	TGTGCCAGCAGCTTCACAGGGGGCGGCACTGAAGCTTTCTTT	CASSFTGGGTEAFF
TRBJ2-7	NA	TRBD1	TRBV7-2	TGTGCCAGCAGCTTAGACGGATTCGACAGGGAAGTTATCTACGAGCAGTACTTC	CASSLDGFDREVIYEQYF
TRBJ2-2	NA	NA	TRBV6-4	TGTGCCTCGTCAGTGGTGGTCAACACCGGGGAGCTGTTTTTT	CASSVVVNTGELFF
TRBJ2-5	NA	NA	TRBV5-6	TGTGCCAGCAGCTTGTTATCTGGGAGGACCCAGTACTTC	CASSLLSGRTQYF
TRBJ1-5	NA	NA	TRBV28	TGTGCCAGCAGTTTAGCAGGGCATCAGCCCCAGCATTTT	CASSLAGHQPQHF
TRBJ2-5	NA	NA	TRBV7-9	TGTGCCAGCAGCTCAACCGGGACCCAAAAAGAGACCCAGTACTTC	CASSSTGTQKETQYF
TRBJ2-7	NA	TRBD2	TRBV6-6	TGTGCCAGCAGTGTGAGGCTAGCGGCCTACGAGCAGTACTTC	CASSVRLAAYEQYF
TRBJ2-1	NA	NA	TRBV11-1	TGTGCCAGCAGCTCCCTGGGAGATATCATCTACAATGAGCAGTTCTTC	CASSSLGDIIYNEQFF
TRBJ2-6	NA	NA	TRBV7-9	TGTGCCAGCAGCATGAAAACAGGGACCGGGGCCAACGTCCTGACTTTC	CASSMKTGTGANVLTF
TRBJ2-5	NA	TRBD2	TRBV13	TGTGCCAGCAGCCCAAAGCGGGAGGGCCAAGAGACCCAGTACTTC	CASSPKREGQETQYF
TRBJ1-1	NA	NA	TRBV4-1	TGCGCCAGCAGCCAGAAACACGCTCGGACCACTGAAGCTTTCTTT	CASSQKHARTTEAFF